This passage covers 11 T cell receptor beta chains from one sample sequenced in a study of identifying expanded T cells in peripheral blood. Data came from immunoSEQ multiplex PCR; TCRdb stores just in-frame clones and leaves some out. The repertoire holds more than 50,000 clones, about 80% seen once, with over 15% in the top ten. The sequencing input was blood. These receptors all stem from a person between 18 and 75 years old in good health.

The CDR3 sequence is CASSHRGWDTEAFF. DNA for the CDR3: TGTGCCAGCTCACACAGGGGGTGGGACACTGAAGCTTTCTTT. V usage is TRBV18 and J usage is TRBJ1-1, with 8 positions matching TRBD1. Germline trimming cut 4 bases from V and 3 bases from J; bases unmatched to any gene: 4. Looked up from germline, CDR1 is KGHSH and CDR2 is LQKENI. CDR3 length: 14 amino acids.

The gene calls are TRBV6-5 and TRBJ2-7; the match to TRBD1 covers 7 bases. Germline CDR1 and CDR2: MNHEY and SVGAGI. Unmatched junction bases numbered 8, after V lost 0 bases and J lost 6 bases. This CDR3 has 15 amino acids. The CDR3 spells CASSYSPDRVLEQYF. Here the CDR3 DNA reads TGTGCCAGCAGTTACTCGCCAGACAGGGTACTCGAGCAGTACTTC.

The V call is TRBV7-9, the J call TRBJ2-3, with TRBD1 identical over 8 bases. The CDR3 consists of 16 residues. CDR1 and CDR2 from the germline V gene are SEHNR and FQNEAQ (reference sequence). Trimming at V came to 2 bases and at J to 6 bases, leaving 10 bases not matched to a gene. In DNA form, the CDR3 reads TGTGCCAGCAGCTTACCCCCCCAGGGGGCAATGGATACGCAGTATTTT. It encodes CASSLPPQGAMDTQYF.

The chain employs TRBV29-1 and TRBJ1-1, with D tentatively TRBD1 (5 bases). CDR1 and CDR2 from the germline V gene are SQVTM and ANQGSEA. This CDR3 has 13 amino acids. Trimming pared 4 bases from V and 1 base from J, leaving 10 bases between. DNA for the CDR3: TGCAGCGTTGTGTTCAGGGAGAACACTGAAGCTTTCTTT. The encoded protein is CSVVFRENTEAFF.

The chain couples TRBV30 to TRBJ2-5; 10 positions agree with TRBD1. The CDR3 sequence is 16 residues long. The trim removed 0 bases at V and 1 base at J, leaving 5 bases unmatched. CDR1 is GTSNPN and CDR2 is SVGIG in the germline V gene (reference sequence). Written as DNA, the CDR3 is TGTGCCTGGAGTGTGGGACAGGGGTACCTCCAAGAGACCCAGTACTTC. Translating gives CAWSVGQGYLQETQYF.

J is TRBJ1-5 and V is TRBV25-1, with 7 bases aligning to TRBD1. The CDR3 is 15 amino acids. The V gene end was trimmed by 2 bases and the J gene end by 3 bases; junction bases not matched to a gene: 4. Germline-derived CDR1 and CDR2 are MGHDK and SYGVNS. The CDR3 DNA follows: TGTGCCAGCAGTGAAGGGACAGCCTCCAATCAGCCCCAGCATTTT. It yields the protein CASSEGTASNQPQHF. Full variable domain (missing parts from reference TRBV25-1 and TRBJ1-5): EADIYQTPRYLVIGTGKKITLECSQTMGHDKMYWYQQDPGMELHLIHYSYGVNSTEKGDLSSESTVSRIRTEHFPLTLESARPSHTSQYLCASSEGTASNQPQHFGDGTRLSIL.

The chain employs TRBV11-2 and TRBJ2-3, with D unresolved. The CDR3 covers 14 residues. The germline gives CDR1 SGHAT, CDR2 FQNNGV. V dropped 4 bases and J dropped 6 bases, with 14 bases sitting between them. CDR3 bases: TGTGCCAGCAGCTCCCGCGACCGATTGGATACGCAGTATTTT. Translation gives CASSSRDRLDTQYF.

The chain joins TRBV28 to TRBJ2-1; 8 bases map to TRBD1. The CDR3 loop spans 16 amino acids. The V gene's germline CDR1 is MDHEN and CDR2 SYDVKM. Trimming cost V 5 bases and J 4 bases; bases outside gene matches: 10. The CDR3 is CASSAPDRGLYNEQFF. CDR3 DNA sequence: TGTGCCAGCAGTGCGCCAGACAGGGGCCTTTACAATGAGCAGTTCTTC.

V gene TRBV7-2 combines with J gene TRBJ2-1; 8 bases are shared with TRBD2. Germline lookup yields CDR1 SGHTA and CDR2 FQGNSA. V lost 2 bases and J lost 9; bases outside the gene matches: 9. The CDR3 length is 15 residues. This CDR3 is CASSLPGGKRIEQFF. The CDR3 bases are TGTGCCAGCAGCTTACCGGGAGGGAAGCGCATTGAGCAGTTCTTC.

The chain joins TRBV6-1 to TRBJ2-3; D might be TRBD1 (6 bases). The CDR3 totals 14 residues. The germline V gene encodes CDR1 MNHNS and CDR2 SASEGT. The germline V and J ends were trimmed by 7 bases and 4 bases, with 15 bases remaining between them. The CDR3, as DNA: TGTGCCAGCAAGGGAACAGGGACCTCAGATACGCAGTATTTT. This codes for CASKGTGTSDTQYF.

The rearrangement links TRBV5-1 to TRBJ2-1; a weak D match, TRBD2 (5 bases). Germline CDR1 SGHRS, CDR2 YFSETQ. CDR3 length equals 15 residues. The V gene lost 4 bases and the J gene lost 8 bases, with 19 bases spanning the gap. The CDR3 is CASSPPDGVTDEQFF. CDR3 DNA sequence: TGCGCCAGCAGCCCCCCCGACGGGGTCACGGATGAGCAGTTCTTC.